The entry below describes one T cell receptor beta chain. There are 13 residues in the CDR3. V was trimmed by 0 bases and J by 5 bases, leaving 9 bases between them. Germline V gene data show CDR1 as SGDLS and CDR2 as YYNGEE. The entry originates in a study of radiotherapy plus CTLA-4 blockade in lung cancer. Generated by immunoSEQ multiplex PCR, the TCRdb table keeps only in-frame clones and is missing some. This sample carries about 53,000 clones, 84% of them seen once, and the ten largest clones take approximately 5%. Sample: peripheral blood, taken from a patient treated with radiotherapy plus ipilimumab. The sequence derives from a human donor with non-small cell lung cancer whose response to radiotherapy plus ipilimumab could not be evaluated. The gene calls are TRBV9 and TRBJ2-7; unclear D gene. The CDR3, as DNA: TGTGCCAGCAGCGTAGAACCCAACAACGAGCAGTACTTC. Its translation is CASSVEPNNEQYF.